The next 19 T cell receptor beta chains were all read from a single sample in a study of blood T cell repertoires in COVID-19. TCRdb's copy holds only in-frame clones and misses some; the assay was immunoSEQ multiplex PCR. Here the sample spans under 200,000 clones, over 75% being singletons. Sequencing used PBMCs or T cells enriched from blood (not recorded which). These receptors came from a man aged 50 or older who had recovered from COVID-19.

Only one count was recorded for this clone. J is TRBJ1-2 and V is TRBV7-8; maybe TRBD1 (5 bases). Trimming shortened V by 5 bases and J by 3 bases, and 7 bases separated the two germline ends. The germline V gene has CDR1 SGHVS and CDR2 FQNEAQ. The CDR3 consists of 12 residues. The CDR3 DNA follows: TGTGCCAGCAGCGAAGGGGACTATGGCTACACCTTC. This gives the protein CASSEGDYGYTF.

This clone was detected only a few times. The chain joins TRBV5-1 to TRBJ1-2; D ambiguous. The V end lost 0 bases, the J end lost 8 bases, and 14 bases lay between the germline ends. In germline, CDR1 is SGHRS, CDR2 YFSETQ. The CDR3 covers 14 residues. Here the CDR3 reads CASSLASAGGGYTF. CDR3 DNA: TGCGCCAGCAGCTTGGCATCGGCAGGCGGGGGCTACACCTTC.

Details on this clone: A junction end diverges from the germline sequence, so it may reflect a read error. CDR3 in DNA: TGTGCCAGCAGCTTGGACAGGACTATTAGGGAGGATTTT. Protein: CASSLDRTIREDF. The chain recombines TRBV5-4 with TRBJ1-4, with D maybe TRBD1 (5 bases). The CDR3 loop spans 13 amino acids. CDR1 and CDR2 (germline): SGHNT, YYREEE (reference sequence).

The chain couples TRBV18 to TRBJ1-1, with 11 nucleotides matching TRBD1. Germline V gene sequence: CDR1 KGHSH, CDR2 LQKENI. The J segment lost 1 base and the V segment lost 2 bases, leaving 15 bases of the junction unmatched. The CDR3 is 20 amino acids. The CDR3 DNA follows: TGTGCCAGCTCACCAGGCCAAATTCCGGGACAGGGGGGGAAGAACACTGAAGCTTTCTTT. This encodes CASSPGQIPGQGGKNTEAFF.

CDR3 residues: CASSISGTSGSYEQYF. CDR3 coding DNA: TGTGCCAGTAGTATATCAGGGACTAGCGGCTCCTACGAGCAGTACTTC. The chain couples TRBV19 to TRBJ2-7; 11 bases map to TRBD2. Germline loops: CDR1 LNHDA, CDR2 SQIVND (reference sequence). V dropped 2 bases and J dropped 0; count of bases not matched to a gene: 3. The CDR3 extends over 16 amino acids.

This clone has just a few counts. The chain recombines TRBV4-1 with TRBJ2-1; the D gene is possibly TRBD2 (6 bases). The germline V gene has CDR1 MGHRA and CDR2 YSYEKL. The CDR3 consists of 15 residues. V gave up 3 bases and J gave up 2 bases, with 11 bases separating them. The CDR3, as DNA: TGCGCCAGCAGCCACCCGGGACTTACCTACAATGAGCAGTTCTTC. Its protein product is CASSHPGLTYNEQFF.

The V call is TRBV2, the J call TRBJ2-5; 7 bases are a match to TRBD1. The CDR3 runs 14 residues. Germline V CDR1 and CDR2: SNHLY, FYNNEI. The V segment lost 6 bases and the J segment 5 bases; nucleotides outside the gene matches: 9. CDR3 sequence (DNA): TGTGCCAGCAGGGATAACAGGGGAGCCGAGACCCAGTACTTC. Translated, it gives CASRDNRGAETQYF.

A remark on this clone: Other DNA sequences within the sample encode an identical CDR3. This chain joins TRBV7-6 and TRBJ2-3; D call uncertain. Trimming left V 1 base short and J 1 base short, with 3 bases between. Germline CDR1 SGHVS, CDR2 FNYEAQ. The CDR3 is made up of 13 amino acids. The CDR3 DNA reads TGTGCCAGCAGCTTAGGAGGCACAGATACGCAGTATTTT. This sequence encodes CASSLGGTDTQYF.

The chain employs TRBV12-3 or TRBV12-4 and TRBJ1-1, with D tentatively TRBD1 (5 bases). V dropped 7 bases and J dropped 0 bases, with 9 bases sitting between them. The CDR3 covers 13 residues. The CDR3 here is CASNPTVNTEAFF. CDR3 nucleotides: TGTGCCAGCAACCCGACAGTGAACACTGAAGCTTTCTTT.

This chain uses TRBV2 with TRBJ1-5, with D maybe TRBD1 (5 bases). The CDR3 consists of 16 residues. The germline gives CDR1 SNHLY, CDR2 FYNNEI. V shed 6 bases and J shed 7 bases, with 22 bases lying between them. The CDR3 nucleotides are TGTGCCAGCAGAGTTAAGGACAAAATTCCCCCCCAGCCCCAGCATTTT. It specifies CASRVKDKIPPQPQHF.

This chain uses TRBV4-1 with TRBJ2-2; 7 bases line up with TRBD1. The length of the CDR3 is 16 residues. The ends lost 4 bases at V and 5 bases at J; junction bases unmatched: 10. Per germline, CDR1 MGHRA and CDR2 YSYEKL. CDR3 DNA sequence: TGCGCCAGCAGCCCCACCGGGACAGAGGTTACCGGGGAGCTGTTTTTT. This translates into CASSPTGTEVTGELFF.

The chain employs TRBV7-9 and TRBJ2-1, with D possibly TRBD2 on 6 matching bases. From germline, CDR1 is SEHNR and CDR2 FQNEAQ (reference sequence). There are 13 residues in the CDR3. V was pared by 1 base and J by 7 bases, with 8 bases between. The CDR3 DNA reads as TGTGCCAGCAGCTTAGGTGGAGGGAATGAGCAGTTCTTC. Translation: CASSLGGGNEQFF.

The gene calls are TRBV28 and TRBJ2-7; 8 positions agree with TRBD1. V shed 2 bases and J 0 bases; nucleotides not matched to a gene: 9. Per the germline V gene, CDR1 is MDHEN and CDR2 is SYDVKM. CDR3 length equals 17 residues. The CDR3 spells CASSLLLFGTGSYEQYF. DNA of the CDR3: TGTGCCAGCAGTTTACTCCTTTTTGGGACAGGCTCCTACGAGCAGTACTTC. Based on the CDR3 plus reference TRBV28 and TRBJ2-7, the full variable domain is DVKVTQSSRYLVKRTGEKVFLECVQDMDHENMFWYRQDPGLGLRLIYFSYDVKMKEKGDIPEGYSVSREKKERFSLILESASTNQTSMYLCASSLLLFGTGSYEQYFGPGTRLTVT.

The genes are TRBV3-1 (or the pseudogene TRBV3-2) and TRBJ2-1; a weak D match, TRBD2 (7 bases). With 4 bases removed from V and 6 bases from J, the gap between germline ends came to 19 bases. The CDR3 runs to 16 residues. From germline, CDR1 is LGHDT and CDR2 YNNKEL (reference sequence). For the CDR3, the DNA is TGTGCCAGCAGCCGCGGAAAGGGGGTAGCGGGCAATGAGCAGTTCTTC. Protein sequence: CASSRGKGVAGNEQFF.

This clone was counted a single time. V is TRBV6-5 and J is TRBJ2-7; a possible D gene is TRBD1 (5 bases). V gave up 7 bases and J gave up 0 bases, with 10 bases separating them. This CDR3 has 13 amino acids. Germline V CDR1 and CDR2: MNHEY, SVGAGI. CDR3 DNA: TGTGCCAGCAAGGGCGGACACTCCTACGAGCAGTACTTC. This codes for CASKGGHSYEQYF.

The genes are TRBV7-8 and TRBJ1-5, with 8 bases aligning to TRBD1. The CDR3 is 13 residues long. The germline gives CDR1 SGHVS, CDR2 FQNEAQ. V trimming: 5 bases; J trimming: 4 bases; junction bases outside the gene matches: 1. The DNA for the CDR3 is TGTGCCAGCAGCCGACAGGGGAATCAGCCCCAGCATTTT. This codes for CASSRQGNQPQHF.

The CDR3 DNA is TGTGCCAGCAGGCGGGACCAGAACAATGAGCAGTTCTTC. It is translated as CASRRDQNNEQFF. The chain couples TRBV2 to TRBJ2-1, with D possibly being TRBD2 (6 bases). The CDR3 is 13 residues long. The V end lost 6 bases, the J end lost 5 bases, and 11 bases lay between the germline ends. Looked up from germline, CDR1 is SNHLY and CDR2 is FYNNEI.

J is TRBJ1-2 and V is TRBV28; D may be TRBD1 (6 bases). V lost 5 bases and J 1 base, leaving 8 bases between the germline ends. Germline CDR1 is MDHEN and CDR2 is SYDVKM. The CDR3 length is 13 residues. The CDR3 DNA reads TGTGCCAGCAGTAGAGGGGGTAACTATGGCTACACCTTC. The encoded protein is CASSRGGNYGYTF.

The V gene is TRBV19, the J gene TRBJ2-1; 7 positions agree with TRBD1. With 5 bases clipped from V and 0 bases from J, the junction kept 10 bases outside the gene matches. CDR3 size: 17 residues. The germline V gene encodes CDR1 LNHDA and CDR2 SQIVND (reference sequence). CDR3 sequence reads: CASSLNPDRSSYNEQFF. The CDR3 bases are TGTGCCAGTAGTCTAAACCCGGACAGGAGCTCCTACAATGAGCAGTTCTTC.